This record looks at one TCR beta chain sequence and its context. Its antigen is undetermined. TCRdb reprocessed the 5' RACE reads via MiXCR and lists one record per CDR3 protein. The sample includes about 140,000 distinct CDR3 sequences, about 25% seen only once; the top ten take roughly a quarter. In germline, CDR1 is MDHEN, CDR2 SYDVKM. The CDR3 has 17 residues. Deletions cut 7 bases from V and 7 bases from J, with 26 bases between. These data come from a study of T-cell memory formation after mild COVID-19. Study in general: TCR clusters showed largely donor specificity. Broader study findings: Memory from before infection featured some responding clones, which suggests cross-reactive memory joined. Day 15 to 85 contractors were CD4/CD8 balanced; later expanders leaned CD4+.

The sequenced sample consisted of PBMCs or a T cell subset sorted from them (not recorded which). The rearrangement uses TRBV28 and TRBJ1-5; D not certain. The source of this sequence is an adult woman who had mild COVID-19 (a few samples of this study predate the infection). Cell type and time point are not known. The CDR3 bases are TGTGCCAGCACGACCGGAATCGGGAGCCCGGAACGACAGCCCCAGCATTTT. Translating it yields CASTTGIGSPERQPQHF. Filled out from reference TRBV28 and TRBJ1-5, the complete variable domain reads DVKVTQSSRYLVKRTGEKVFLECVQDMDHENMFWYRQDPGLGLRLIYFSYDVKMKEKGDIPEGYSVSREKKERFSLILESASTNQTSMYLCASTTGIGSPERQPQHFGDGTRLSIL.